The rows below give T cell receptor beta chains drawn from one sample of a study of blood T cell repertoires in COVID-19. Clones were sequenced by immunoSEQ multiplex PCR, and TCRdb holds only the in-frame ones, with some missing. This sample has some 71,000 clones, with approximately 80% found just once. Sequencing input: peripheral blood. The receptor source for this set is a middle-aged man with COVID-19, enrolled during active disease. The CDR3 runs from the conserved cysteine through the conserved F or W. A D gene is named only where the DNA matches it firmly. Size is omitted from some rows. Given values are once, few, many or a class for expanded clones.

abundance | j_gene | v_gene | d_gene | CDR3aa | CDR3nt
once | TRBJ1-5 | TRBV5-5 | TRBD1 | CASSWDRGNQPQHF | TGTGCCAGCAGCTGGGACAGGGGCAATCAGCCCCAGCATTTT
NA | TRBJ2-7 | TRBV19 | TRBD1 | CASKTNRGEDIRQYF | TGTGCCAGTAAAACGAACAGGGGGGAGGATATTCGGCAGTACTTC
NA | TRBJ2-1 | TRBV10-3 | TRBD1 | CAISEPGQGFAYNEQFF | TGTGCCATCAGTGAGCCGGGACAGGGTTTCGCCTACAATGAGCAGTTCTTC
NA | TRBJ1-6 | TRBV18 | NA | CASSPSGGQPSPLHF | TGTGCCAGCTCACCATCGGGAGGACAGCCTTCACCCCTCCACTTT
NA | TRBJ2-2 | TRBV2 | NA | CASRTRVNTGELFF | TGTGCCAGCAGAACCAGGGTGAACACCGGGGAGCTGTTTTTT
NA | TRBJ2-3 | TRBV5-5 | NA | CASSPQLGGRTDTQYF | TGTGCCAGCAGCCCTCAACTGGGGGGGCGCACAGATACGCAGTATTTT
few | TRBJ2-7 | TRBV5-4 | NA | CASSFEQGTSYEQYF | TGTGCCAGCAGCTTTGAACAGGGAACATCCTACGAGCAGTACTTC
NA | TRBJ1-1 | TRBV7-9 | NA | CASSFLTTNTEAFF | TGTGCCAGCAGCTTTCTGACAACAAACACTGAAGCTTTCTTT
NA | TRBJ2-2 | TRBV6-2/TRBV6-3 | TRBD1 | CASSYPGTGASVNTGELFF | TGTGCCAGCAGTTACCCCGGGACAGGGGCGAGCGTGAACACCGGGGAGCTGTTTTTT
NA | TRBJ2-3 | TRBV10-1 | TRBD2 | CASSEPSGVADTQYF | TGCGCCAGCAGTGAGCCTAGCGGGGTCGCAGATACGCAGTATTTT
NA | TRBJ1-2 | TRBV27 | NA | CASSLSAGLTGANYGYTF | TGTGCCAGCAGTTTATCGGCAGGGTTAACGGGGGCTAACTATGGCTACACCTTC
NA | TRBJ2-1 | TRBV6-1 | NA | CASSEGGQLNEQFF | TGTGCCAGCAGTGAAGGGGGCCAACTGAATGAGCAGTTCTTC
NA | TRBJ1-2 | TRBV6-1 | NA | CASSERGYTF | TGTGCCAGCAGTGAGCGGGGCTACACCTTC
NA | TRBJ1-2 | TRBV12-3/TRBV12-4 | NA | CASPPTYGYTF | TGTGCCAGCCCCCCGACATATGGCTACACCTTC
once | TRBJ1-6 | TRBV19 | TRBD1 | CASSYIRGQGNSPLHF | TGTGCCAGTAGTTATATCAGAGGACAGGGAAATTCACCCCTCCACTTT
NA | TRBJ2-5 | TRBV24-1 | TRBD1 | CATSDTRTGGETQYF | TGTGCCACCAGTGATACTCGGACAGGGGGGGAGACCCAGTACTTC
once | TRBJ2-7 | TRBV6-2/TRBV6-3 | NA | CASTPLFLSSYEQYF | TGTGCCAGCACCCCCTTGTTTCTCAGCTCCTACGAGCAGTACTTC
NA | TRBJ2-7 | TRBV5-1 | TRBD2 | CASSLVSGGPPYEQYF | TGCGCCAGCAGCTTGGTTAGCGGGGGGCCTCCCTACGAGCAGTACTTC
NA | TRBJ1-6 | TRBV9 | NA | CASSVGSDNSPLHF | TGTGCCAGCAGCGTAGGCAGCGACAATTCACCCCTCCACTTT
NA | TRBJ1-2 | TRBV7-2 | TRBD1 | CASSLLYGTANYGYTF | TGTGCCAGCAGCTTATTATACGGGACAGCTAACTATGGCTACACCTTC
NA | TRBJ2-2 | TRBV5-1 | NA | CASSLGGQNTGELFF | TGCGCCAGCAGCTTGGGGGGACAGAACACCGGGGAGCTGTTTTTT
NA | TRBJ1-2 | TRBV7-9 | NA | CASSLAKLGQDYGYTF | TGTGCCAGCAGCTTAGCGAAATTGGGACAAGACTATGGCTACACCTTC
NA | TRBJ1-5 | TRBV30 | NA | CAWSGGQGREQPQHF | TGTGCCTGGAGTGGGGGGCAGGGAAGGGAACAGCCCCAGCATTTT
once | TRBJ2-5 | TRBV19 | TRBD2 | CASRETGGNLETQYF | TGTGCCAGTAGAGAAACGGGGGGGAACCTAGAGACCCAGTACTTC
NA | TRBJ1-4 | TRBV2 | NA | CASSGEGTNEKLFF | TGTGCCAGCAGCGGGGAGGGCACTAATGAAAAACTGTTTTTT
once | TRBJ2-7 | TRBV19 | NA | CASSITIQSSYQQYF | TGTGCCAGTAGTATCACAATCCAATCCTCATACCAGCAGTACTTC
few | TRBJ1-2 | TRBV25-1 | TRBD1 | CASSGQGSPVYGYTF | TGTGCCAGCAGTGGACAGGGGTCCCCCGTATATGGCTACACCTTC
NA | TRBJ2-3 | TRBV24-1 | TRBD1 | CATSRDRDTDTQYF | TGTGCCACCAGTAGGGACAGAGACACAGATACGCAGTATTTT
NA | TRBJ2-7 | TRBV18 | NA | CASSPDSSYEQYF | TGTGCCAGCTCACCTGACAGTTCCTACGAGCAGTACTTC
NA | TRBJ2-1 | TRBV7-2 | TRBD1 | CASRTGIENEQFF | TGTGCCAGCAGGACAGGGATTGAAAATGAGCAGTTCTTC
NA | TRBJ1-1 | TRBV7-3 | NA | CASRKERGTEAFF | TGTGCCAGCAGAAAGGAACGGGGCACTGAAGCTTTCTTT
NA | TRBJ2-3 | TRBV20-1 | TRBD2 | CSASPAGTKVTQYF | TGCAGTGCTAGTCCAGCGGGGACCAAGGTTACGCAGTATTTT
NA | TRBJ2-5 | TRBV7-7 | TRBD1 | CASSSDRGPQETQYF | TGTGCCAGCAGCTCAGACAGGGGACCCCAAGAGACCCAGTACTTC
NA | TRBJ1-5 | TRBV5-1 | TRBD1 | CASSLGTASNQPQHF | TGCGCCAGCAGCTTAGGGACAGCGAGCAATCAGCCCCAGCATTTT
NA | TRBJ2-5 | TRBV7-9 | TRBD2 | CASSPGGTQYF | TGTGCCAGCAGCCCGGGGGGGACCCAGTACTTC
many | TRBJ1-2 | TRBV27 | TRBD1 | CASSPDRGGGYTF | TGTGCCAGCAGCCCGGACAGGGGAGGCGGCTACACCTTC
few | TRBJ1-2 | TRBV5-6 | TRBD1 | CASSFTGVYGYTF | TGTGCCAGCAGCTTTACAGGGGTTTATGGCTACACCTTC
NA | TRBJ2-1 | TRBV7-9 | NA | CASTPELEYNEQFF | TGTGCCAGCACCCCAGAGTTGGAGTACAATGAGCAGTTCTTC
NA | TRBJ2-2 | TRBV6-5 | TRBD1 | CASSQQGATTGELFF | TGTGCCAGCAGTCAACAGGGGGCAACCACCGGGGAGCTGTTTTTT
NA | TRBJ2-7 | TRBV6-5 | NA | CASSPGGGYEQYF | TGTGCCAGCAGTCCCGGGGGTGGATACGAGCAGTACTTC
NA | TRBJ1-5 | TRBV5-6 | NA | CASRPVPGNQPQHF | TGTGCCAGCAGACCTGTCCCAGGCAATCAGCCCCAGCATTTT
once | TRBJ2-7 | TRBV6-5 | NA | CASSQTGNEQYF | TGTGCCAGCAGTCAAACAGGGAACGAGCAGTACTTC
NA | TRBJ2-5 | TRBV7-9 | NA | CASSLAEALGMGTQYF | TGTGCCAGCAGCTTAGCGGAAGCTCTCGGGATGGGGACCCAGTACTTC
NA | TRBJ2-1 | TRBV3-1/TRBV3-2 | NA | CASSPAGGRPYNEQFF | TGTGCCAGCAGCCCCGCCGGGGGGCGCCCCTACAATGAGCAGTTCTTC
NA | TRBJ2-1 | TRBV20-1 | NA | CSASYEWSSYNEQFF | TGCAGTGCTAGTTATGAGTGGAGCTCCTACAATGAGCAGTTCTTC
NA | TRBJ1-2 | TRBV14 | TRBD1 | CASSPNRQGFSYGYTF | TGTGCCAGCAGCCCAAACAGACAGGGTTTTTCCTATGGCTACACCTTC
NA | TRBJ1-1 | TRBV13 | TRBD1 | CASSDRGFGTEAFF | TGTGCCAGCAGCGACAGGGGGTTCGGCACTGAAGCTTTCTTT
NA | TRBJ1-1 | TRBV12-3/TRBV12-4 | NA | CASSFGRDAFF | TGTGCCAGCAGTTTCGGGAGGGACGCTTTCTTT
NA | TRBJ2-2 | TRBV3-1/TRBV3-2 | NA | CASSRSAGNTGELFF | TGTGCCAGCAGCCGGTCGGCGGGGAACACCGGGGAGCTGTTTTTT
NA | TRBJ1-2 | TRBV9 | TRBD1 | CASSDQGAQRGYTF | TGTGCCAGCAGCGACCAGGGGGCGCAAAGGGGCTACACCTTC
NA | TRBJ2-7 | TRBV20-1 | NA | CSASDTNVQYF | TGCAGTGCTTCGGACACGAATGTGCAGTACTTC
NA | TRBJ2-3 | TRBV3-1/TRBV3-2 | TRBD2 | CASTLGGGRRDTQYF | TGTGCCAGCACCCTGGGCGGGGGACGTAGAGATACGCAGTATTTT
NA | TRBJ2-3 | TRBV28 | TRBD2 | CASKVAGVTSTDTQYF | TGTGCCAGTAAAGTGGCGGGGGTCACTAGCACAGATACGCAGTATTTT
NA | TRBJ2-5 | TRBV13 | NA | CASSNSDETQYF | TGTGCCAGCAGCAATAGCGATGAGACCCAGTACTTC